This TCR beta chain was identified in a study of a mutant IDH1 vaccine in newly diagnosed glioma. Study overall: The treated population exhibited a male proportion of approximately 62%, a female proportion of about 38%, and a mean age of about 39 years. Therapy received beforehand was radiotherapy, temozolomide, or both, with most patients given both.

The time point was: baseline, week 1 (first vaccination visit). The treatment is: pre-vaccination baseline after standard-of-care therapy. Some clones are missing from TCRdb's copy, which holds only in-frame ones; the method was immunoSEQ multiplex PCR. The sample includes 85,000 to 100,000 clones, roughly 90% of them seen just once. Per germline, CDR1 MNHNS and CDR2 SASEGT. With 2 bases clipped from V and 0 bases from J, the junction kept 12 bases outside the gene matches. The length of the CDR3 is 19 residues. Sample: PBMCs, taken from a glioma patient treated with radiotherapy, temozolomide or both. This TCR came from a woman in her forties or fifties with glioma. The chain employs TRBV6-1 and TRBJ2-1, with 8 bases fitting TRBD1. This chain's CDR3 is CASSEQGALSRRSYNEQFF. The CDR3 coding sequence is TGTGCCAGCAGTGAACAGGGGGCCCTAAGCCGGCGCTCCTACAATGAGCAGTTCTTC.